This entry lists 5 T cell receptor beta chains sequenced from one sample in a study of technical replicates of blood from a few donors. The protocol was immunoSEQ multiplex PCR, while the TCRdb copy is restricted to in-frame clones and leaves out a portion. The sample holds more than 90,000 clones, approximately 94% seen once. The sequenced sample consisted of T cells isolated from PBMCs. These receptors were obtained from a human donor in good health.

V usage is TRBV29-1 and J usage is TRBJ2-3, with 7 bases lining up with TRBD2. Trimming took 8 bases from V and 3 from J; bases not matched to a gene: 14. The germline CDR1 and CDR2 sequences are SQVTM and ANQGSEA. CDR3 length: 15 residues. The DNA of the CDR3 is TGCAGCTACCTGGGGGAGGGTAGGGTAACAGATACGCAGTATTTT. Its protein product is CSYLGEGRVTDTQYF.

V gene TRBV18 combines with J gene TRBJ2-1, with a tentative D call TRBD1 (5 bases). The CDR3 contains 15 residues. Germline CDR1 reads KGHSH; CDR2 reads LQKENI. Trimming cost V 3 bases and J 2 bases, with 11 bases left between them. As DNA, the CDR3 is TGTGCCAGCTCACCGACAGATCTGACCTACAATGAGCAGTTCTTC. Protein: CASSPTDLTYNEQFF.

The genes are TRBV6-4 and TRBJ1-1, with D unclear. V dropped 1 base and J dropped 12 bases, with 18 bases sitting between them. This CDR3 is 14 amino acids long. Germline assignment: CDR1 MRHNA and CDR2 SNTAGT. The CDR3 region has the DNA TGTGCCAGCAGTGACTGGGGAGGAGCGGTTGTATCTTTCTTT. Translated, it gives CASSDWGGAVVSFF.

The genes are TRBV7-2 and TRBJ2-7; D is possibly TRBD2 (6 bases). Germline CDR1 is SGHTA and CDR2 is FQGNSA. With 2 bases removed from V and 2 bases from J, the gap between germline ends came to 13 bases. The CDR3 has 15 amino acids. The CDR3 DNA sequence: TGTGCCAGCAGCTTACCTGGCGGGGCCGCCTACGAGCAGTACTTC. Protein product: CASSLPGGAAYEQYF. Looking up the rest from reference TRBV7-2 and TRBJ2-7 gives the full variable domain: GAGVSQSPSNKVTEKGKDVELRCDPISGHTALYWYRQSLGQGLEFLIYFQGNSAPDKSGLPSDRFSAERTGGSVSTLTIQRTQQEDSAVYLCASSLPGGAAYEQYFGPGTRLTVT.

The chain is built from TRBV9 and TRBJ2-7, with TRBD1 matching over 8 bases. Germline CDR1 and CDR2: SGDLS and YYNGEE. This CDR3 spans 14 amino acids. V shed 4 bases, J shed 5 bases, and the junction held 8 bases outside the gene matches. The CDR3 spells CASSPQGVSHEQYF. The DNA for the CDR3 is TGTGCCAGCAGCCCACAGGGGGTTAGCCACGAGCAGTACTTC.